A single sample is the source of the 13 T cell receptor beta chains below, sequenced in a study of shared clonotypes between healthy human individuals. Data came from immunoSEQ multiplex PCR; TCRdb stores just in-frame clones and leaves some out. The sample contains about 2.3 million clones, 85% to 95% of which appear only once. Sequencing used naive CD4+ T cells from PBMCs. Indicated subset: CD45RA+ positively selected. The receptor set was obtained from a man aged 18 to 29 in good health. Some clones in this sample may be carry-over from other donors' samples.

This chain links TRBV4-1 with TRBJ1-2, with D maybe TRBD1 (5 bases). Trimming pared 3 bases from V and 8 bases from J, leaving 16 bases between. The germline V gene encodes CDR1 MGHRA and CDR2 YSYEKL. CDR3 length: 14 residues. CDR3 protein: CASSHIGRGAGYTF. The CDR3 DNA follows: TGCGCCAGCAGCCATATCGGACGGGGCGCCGGCTACACCTTC.

Remarks on this clone: Other nucleotide sequences in the sample specify the same CDR3. The DNA for the CDR3 is TGTGCCAGCAGCTTGGTTGGAGGGGGTGAAGCTTTCTTT. As protein: CASSLVGGGEAFF. The chain employs TRBV5-4 and TRBJ1-1; D may be TRBD1 (6 bases). Trimming took 0 bases from V and 7 from J, leaving 10 bases between them. The CDR3 is 13 residues long. Germline lookup yields CDR1 SGHNT and CDR2 YYREEE (reference sequence). Looking up the rest from reference TRBV5-4 and TRBJ1-1 gives the full variable domain: ETGVTQSPTHLIKTRGQQVTLRCSSQSGHNTVSWYQQALGQGPQFIFQYYREEENGRGNFPPRFSGLQFPNYSSELNVNALELDDSALYLCASSLVGGGEAFFGQGTRLTVV.

This chain links TRBV18 with TRBJ1-1; D unclear. Between the trimmed V and J ends, which lost 1 base and 2 bases, there was a span of 8 bases. The germline CDR1 and CDR2 sequences are KGHSH and LQKENI. This CDR3 contains 14 residues. The CDR3 here is CASSPLSINTEAFF. In DNA form, the CDR3 reads TGTGCCAGCTCACCACTTTCCATCAACACTGAAGCTTTCTTT.

The J gene is TRBJ2-4, the V gene TRBV7-2; tentatively, D is TRBD1 (5 bases). Between the trimmed V and J ends, which lost 5 bases and 1 base, there was a span of 12 bases. Per germline, CDR1 SGHTA and CDR2 FQGNSA. This CDR3 comprises 15 residues. In DNA form, the CDR3 reads TGTGCCAGCAGCACCAGGGCCATGGCCAAAAACATTCAGTACTTC. Protein product: CASSTRAMAKNIQYF. The whole variable domain, remainder taken from reference TRBV7-2 and TRBJ2-4, is GAGVSQSPSNKVTEKGKDVELRCDPISGHTALYWYRQSLGQGLEFLIYFQGNSAPDKSGLPSDRFSAERTGGSVSTLTIQRTQQEDSAVYLCASSTRAMAKNIQYFGAGTRLSVL.

The genes are TRBV18 and TRBJ1-1, with TRBD1 identical over 9 bases. The germline CDR1 and CDR2 sequences are KGHSH and LQKENI. V trimming: 6 bases; J trimming: 5 bases; junction bases outside the gene matches: 7. The CDR3 loop spans 14 amino acids. The CDR3 nucleotides read TGTGCCAGCTCCTTCGGGACAGGGATGACTGAAGCTTTCTTT. Translation gives CASSFGTGMTEAFF. Looking up the rest from reference TRBV18 and TRBJ1-1 gives the full variable domain: NAGVMQNPRHLVRRRGQEARLRCSPMKGHSHVYWYRQLPEEGLKFMVYLQKENIIDESGMPKERFSAEFPKEGPSILRIQQVVRGDSAAYFCASSFGTGMTEAFFGQGTRLTVV.

The gene calls are TRBV4-3 and TRBJ2-2; no reliable D call. The CDR3 is 17 amino acids. Germline CDR1 LGHNA, CDR2 YSLEER. V shed 0 bases and J shed 1 base, with 12 bases lying between them. Here the CDR3 reads CASSQELWPLNTGELFF. The CDR3 nucleotides read TGCGCCAGCAGCCAAGAATTATGGCCTCTGAACACCGGGGAGCTGTTTTTT.

V and J are TRBV7-2 and TRBJ1-1; the D gene is possibly TRBD1 (5 bases). Germline CDR1 is SGHTA and CDR2 is FQGNSA. Trimming cost V 1 base and J 0 bases, with 18 bases left between them. The CDR3 spans 18 residues. CDR3 in DNA: TGTGCCAGCAGCTTAGTGAGCGGGACGGTTCCTATGAACACTGAAGCTTTCTTT. Translation gives CASSLVSGTVPMNTEAFF. The variable domain in full, with the rest retrieved from reference TRBV7-2 and TRBJ1-1, is GAGVSQSPSNKVTEKGKDVELRCDPISGHTALYWYRQSLGQGLEFLIYFQGNSAPDKSGLPSDRFSAERTGGSVSTLTIQRTQQEDSAVYLCASSLVSGTVPMNTEAFFGQGTRLTVV.

V usage is TRBV7-6 and J usage is TRBJ2-2, with D perhaps TRBD1 (5 bases). Trimming pared 5 bases from V and 1 base from J, leaving 23 bases between. CDR3 length: 19 amino acids. Germline CDR1 and CDR2: SGHVS and FNYEAQ. This CDR3 reads CASSPRGAIGRWNTGELFF. The CDR3 DNA reads TGTGCCAGCAGCCCCCGTGGGGCCATAGGGCGGTGGAACACCGGGGAGCTGTTTTTT.

The CDR3 nucleotides are TGTGCCAGCAGCCTGGACAGCCCTAATGAAAAACTGTTTTTT. Translated, it gives CASSLDSPNEKLFF. The V gene is TRBV5-5, the J gene TRBJ1-4, with TRBD1 as a possible D gene (6 bases). CDR3 length: 14 residues. Germline assignment: CDR1 SGHKS and CDR2 YYEKEE (reference sequence). The ends were cut back, 4 bases at V and 3 bases at J, with 10 bases in the middle.

V and J are TRBV7-9 and TRBJ2-1, with 11 bases identical to TRBD2. V dropped 1 base and J dropped 3; count of bases not matched to a gene: 8. The CDR3 consists of 18 residues. CDR1 is SEHNR, CDR2 FQNEAQ, per germline (reference sequence). The CDR3 region is CASSLEWGLAEGYNEQFF. The CDR3 DNA reads TGTGCCAGCAGCTTAGAGTGGGGACTAGCGGAGGGCTACAATGAGCAGTTCTTC.

Only one count was recorded for this clone. The chain carries TRBV10-3 and TRBJ1-1; D uncertain. Germline CDR1 and CDR2: ENHRY and SYGVKD. Deletions cut 6 bases from V and 3 bases from J, with 14 bases between. The CDR3 totals 14 residues. CDR3 sequence reads: CAISNAQFYTEAFF. The DNA for the CDR3 is TGTGCCATCAGCAACGCCCAGTTTTACACTGAAGCTTTCTTT.

The V gene is TRBV4-1, the J gene TRBJ1-5, with 11 nucleotides matching TRBD1. V lost 4 bases to trimming and J lost 6 bases; unmatched junction nucleotides: 11. The CDR3 is 17 amino acids. Germline assignment: CDR1 MGHRA and CDR2 YSYEKL. CDR3 nucleotides: TGCGCCAGCAGCCTGTTCCCGGGACAGGGGGAAGGTCAGCCCCAGCATTTT. Translating gives CASSLFPGQGEGQPQHF.

This chain links TRBV7-3 with TRBJ2-1, with 7 bases matching TRBD1. Trimming removed 5 bases from V and 6 bases from J; junction bases left unmatched: 4. The CDR3 has 13 residues. Per germline, CDR1 SGHTA and CDR2 FQGTGA. The CDR3 is CASSRRQGNEQFF. The CDR3 DNA follows: TGTGCCAGCAGCCGCCGACAGGGCAATGAGCAGTTCTTC.